This T cell receptor beta chain appears in the sequencing data of a study of blood T cells in healthy people across ages. Overall study results and limits: Both higher diversity and more naive CD4+ cells marked long-lived donors when set against aged donors. Any changes in expanded clonotypes were possibly confounded, as donor CMV status remained unknown.

Donors ranged from about 6 to 95 years old and were healthy Caucasians in Russia. As concerns this clonotype: The antigen is undetermined.

CDR3 length: 14 amino acids. Germline V CDR1 and CDR2: SEHNR, FQNEAQ (reference sequence). Trimming pared 5 bases from V and 5 bases from J, leaving 12 bases between. Using a J-beta primer mix together with a sample-barcoded 5' primer, a second PCR was run for about 6 to 11 cycles. All samples yielded 2.5 million or more CDR3-containing paired-end reads. Via MiXCR, TCRdb re-called the 5' RACE reads, giving one row per CDR3 protein. The sample lists over a million distinct CDR3 sequences; 42% were seen once. V is TRBV7-9 and J is TRBJ2-2, with D perhaps TRBD1 (6 bases). Sequencing was done on a sample of blood. This sequence originates from a woman aged 18-29 years in good health. CDR3 DNA: TGTGCCAGCAGCGCACAGGGTCTGACCGGGGAGCTGTTTTTT. Its translation is CASSAQGLTGELFF.